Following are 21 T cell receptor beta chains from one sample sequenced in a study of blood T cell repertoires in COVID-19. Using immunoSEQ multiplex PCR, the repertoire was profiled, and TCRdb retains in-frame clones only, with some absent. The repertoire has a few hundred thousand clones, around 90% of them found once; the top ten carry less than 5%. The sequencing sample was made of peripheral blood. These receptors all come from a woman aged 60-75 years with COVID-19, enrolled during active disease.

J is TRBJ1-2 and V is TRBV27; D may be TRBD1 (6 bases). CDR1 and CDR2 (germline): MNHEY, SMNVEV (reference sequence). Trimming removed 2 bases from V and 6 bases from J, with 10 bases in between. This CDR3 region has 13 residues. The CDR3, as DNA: TGTGCCAGCAGTTTAGGGACAAAGGATGGCTACACCTTC. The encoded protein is CASSLGTKDGYTF.

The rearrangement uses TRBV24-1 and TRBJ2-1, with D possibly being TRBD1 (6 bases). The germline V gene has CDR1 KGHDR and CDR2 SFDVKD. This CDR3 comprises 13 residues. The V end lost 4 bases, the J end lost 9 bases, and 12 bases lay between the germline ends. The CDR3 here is CATSEENRVEQFF. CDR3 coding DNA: TGTGCCACCAGTGAAGAAAACAGGGTTGAGCAGTTCTTC.

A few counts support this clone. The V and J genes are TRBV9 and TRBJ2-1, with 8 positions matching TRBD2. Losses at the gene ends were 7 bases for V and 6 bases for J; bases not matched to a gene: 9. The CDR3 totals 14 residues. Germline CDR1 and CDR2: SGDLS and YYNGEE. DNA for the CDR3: TGTGCCAGCCAGAAAAGCGGGGGCTTCAATGAGCAGTTCTTC. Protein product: CASQKSGGFNEQFF.

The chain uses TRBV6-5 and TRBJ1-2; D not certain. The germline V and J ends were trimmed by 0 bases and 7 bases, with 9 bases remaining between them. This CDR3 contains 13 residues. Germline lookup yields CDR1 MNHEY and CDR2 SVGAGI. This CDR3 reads CASSYSIGVGYTF. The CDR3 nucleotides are TGTGCCAGCAGTTACTCGATCGGGGTTGGCTACACCTTC.

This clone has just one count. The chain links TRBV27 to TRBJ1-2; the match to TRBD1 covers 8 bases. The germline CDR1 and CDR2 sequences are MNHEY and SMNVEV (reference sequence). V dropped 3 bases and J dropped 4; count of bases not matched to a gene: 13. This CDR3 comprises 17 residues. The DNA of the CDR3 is TGTGCCAGCAGTTTGTATGCGGGACAGGCGATATCCTATGGCTACACCTTC. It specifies CASSLYAGQAISYGYTF.

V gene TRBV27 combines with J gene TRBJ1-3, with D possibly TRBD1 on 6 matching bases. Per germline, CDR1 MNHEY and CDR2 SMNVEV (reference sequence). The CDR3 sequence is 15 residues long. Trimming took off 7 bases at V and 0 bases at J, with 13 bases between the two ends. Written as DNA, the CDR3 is TGTGCCAGCAAACCCTCGGGACACTCTGGAAACACCATATATTTT. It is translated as CASKPSGHSGNTIYF.

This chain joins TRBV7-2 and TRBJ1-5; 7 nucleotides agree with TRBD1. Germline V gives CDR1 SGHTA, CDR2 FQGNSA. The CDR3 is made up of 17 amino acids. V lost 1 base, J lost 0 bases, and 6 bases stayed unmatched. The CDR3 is CASSLEGAGSSNQPQHF. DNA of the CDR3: TGTGCCAGCAGCTTAGAGGGGGCAGGGAGTAGCAATCAGCCCCAGCATTTT.

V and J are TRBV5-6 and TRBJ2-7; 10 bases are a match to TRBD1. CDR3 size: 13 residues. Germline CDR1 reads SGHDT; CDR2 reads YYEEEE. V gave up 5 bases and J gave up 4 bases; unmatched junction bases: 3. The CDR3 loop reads CASRSDRGYEQYF. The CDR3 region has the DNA TGTGCCAGCAGATCGGACAGGGGGTACGAGCAGTACTTC. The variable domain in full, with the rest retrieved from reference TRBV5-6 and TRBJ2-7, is DAGVTQSPTHLIKTRGQQVTLRCSPKSGHDTVSWYQQALGQGPQFIFQYYEEEERQRGNFPDRFSGHQFPNYSSELNVNALLLGDSALYLCASRSDRGYEQYFGPGTRLTVT.

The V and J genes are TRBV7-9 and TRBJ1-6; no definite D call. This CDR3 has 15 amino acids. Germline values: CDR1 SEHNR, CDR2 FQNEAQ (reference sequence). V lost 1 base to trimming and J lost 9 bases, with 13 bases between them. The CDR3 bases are TGTGCCAGCAGCTTAGTTTCGGCGGGTGGTTCACCCCTCCACTTT. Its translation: CASSLVSAGGSPLHF.

This chain's CDR3 is CASSIEDRTYEQYF. DNA of the CDR3: TGTGCCAGTAGTATTGAGGACAGAACCTACGAGCAGTACTTC. The chain combines TRBV19 with TRBJ2-7; a possible D gene is TRBD1 (6 bases). Trimming took off 3 bases at V and 2 bases at J, with 11 bases between the two ends. The CDR3 runs to 14 residues. Per germline, CDR1 LNHDA and CDR2 SQIVND (reference sequence).

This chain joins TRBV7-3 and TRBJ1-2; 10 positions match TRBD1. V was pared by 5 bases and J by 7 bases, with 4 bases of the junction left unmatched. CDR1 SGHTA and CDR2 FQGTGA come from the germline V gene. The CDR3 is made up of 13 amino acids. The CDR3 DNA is TGTGCCAGCAGCCCGGACAGGGGGATTGGCTACACCTTC. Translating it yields CASSPDRGIGYTF. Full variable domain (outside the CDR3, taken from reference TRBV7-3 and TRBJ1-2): GAGVSQTPSNKVTEKGKYVELRCDPISGHTALYWYRQSLGQGPEFLIYFQGTGAADDSGLPNDRFFAVRPEGSVSTLKIQRTERGDSAVYLCASSPDRGIGYTFGSGTRLTVV.

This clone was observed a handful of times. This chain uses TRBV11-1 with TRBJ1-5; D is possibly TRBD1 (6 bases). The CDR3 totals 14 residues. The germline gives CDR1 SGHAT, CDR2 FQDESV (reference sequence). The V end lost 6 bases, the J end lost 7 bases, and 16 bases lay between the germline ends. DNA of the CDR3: TGTGCCAGCAGGGGGGTCCACAGGGACCAGCCCCAGCATTTT. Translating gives CASRGVHRDQPQHF.

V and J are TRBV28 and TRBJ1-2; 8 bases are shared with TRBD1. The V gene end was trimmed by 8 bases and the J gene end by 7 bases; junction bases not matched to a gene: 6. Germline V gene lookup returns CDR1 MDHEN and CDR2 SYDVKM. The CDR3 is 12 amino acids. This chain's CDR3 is CASVKDRVGYTF. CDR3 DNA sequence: TGTGCCAGCGTAAAGGACAGGGTTGGCTACACCTTC.

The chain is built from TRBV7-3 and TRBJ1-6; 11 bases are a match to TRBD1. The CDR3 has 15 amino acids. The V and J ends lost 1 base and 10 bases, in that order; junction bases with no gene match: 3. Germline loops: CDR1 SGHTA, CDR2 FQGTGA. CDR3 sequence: CASSLRTGGESPLHF. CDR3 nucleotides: TGTGCCAGCAGCTTAAGGACAGGGGGCGAATCACCCCTCCACTTT.

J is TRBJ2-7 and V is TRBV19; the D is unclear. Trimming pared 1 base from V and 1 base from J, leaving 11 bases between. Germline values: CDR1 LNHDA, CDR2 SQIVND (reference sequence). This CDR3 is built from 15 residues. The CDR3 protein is CASSIVGATSYEQYF. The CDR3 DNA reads TGTGCCAGTAGTATAGTGGGCGCCACTTCCTACGAGCAGTACTTC. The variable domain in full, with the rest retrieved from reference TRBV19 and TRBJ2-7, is DGGITQSPKYLFRKEGQNVTLSCEQNLNHDAMYWYRQDPGQGLRLIYYSQIVNDFQKGDIAEGYSVSREKKESFPLTVTSAQKNPTAFYLCASSIVGATSYEQYFGPGTRLTVT.

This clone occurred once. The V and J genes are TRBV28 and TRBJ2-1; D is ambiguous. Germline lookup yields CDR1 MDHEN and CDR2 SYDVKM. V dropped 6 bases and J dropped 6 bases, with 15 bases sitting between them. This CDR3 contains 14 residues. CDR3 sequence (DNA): TGTGCCAGCAGCCCGAGGAATCTCCCCAATGAGCAGTTCTTC. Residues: CASSPRNLPNEQFF. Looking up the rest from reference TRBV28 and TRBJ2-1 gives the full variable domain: DVKVTQSSRYLVKRTGEKVFLECVQDMDHENMFWYRQDPGLGLRLIYFSYDVKMKEKGDIPEGYSVSREKKERFSLILESASTNQTSMYLCASSPRNLPNEQFFGPGTRLTVL.

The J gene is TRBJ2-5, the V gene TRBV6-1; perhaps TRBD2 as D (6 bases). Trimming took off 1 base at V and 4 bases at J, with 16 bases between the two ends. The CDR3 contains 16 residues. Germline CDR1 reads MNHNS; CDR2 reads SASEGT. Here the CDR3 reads CASSEEIGGARETQYF. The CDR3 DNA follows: TGTGCCAGCAGTGAAGAGATAGGAGGGGCACGAGAGACCCAGTACTTC.

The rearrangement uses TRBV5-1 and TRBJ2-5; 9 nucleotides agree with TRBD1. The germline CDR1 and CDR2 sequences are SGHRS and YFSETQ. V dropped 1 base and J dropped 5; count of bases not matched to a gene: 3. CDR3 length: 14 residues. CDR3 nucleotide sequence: TGCGCCAGCAGCTTGCAGGGGACAGGGGAGACCCAGTACTTC. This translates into CASSLQGTGETQYF.

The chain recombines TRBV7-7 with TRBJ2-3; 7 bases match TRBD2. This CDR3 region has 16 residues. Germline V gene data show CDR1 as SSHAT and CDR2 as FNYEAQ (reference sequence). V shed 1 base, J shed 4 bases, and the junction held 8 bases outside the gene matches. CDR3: CASSLVSGGSPDTQYF. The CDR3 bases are TGTGCCAGCAGCTTAGTTTCCGGGGGGAGCCCAGATACGCAGTATTTT.

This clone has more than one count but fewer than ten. As DNA, the CDR3 is TGTGCCATCAAAGCCGAGGGCAATCAGCCCCAGCATTTT. This translates into CAIKAEGNQPQHF. The V call is TRBV10-3, the J call TRBJ1-5; D unclear. Germline-derived CDR1 and CDR2 are ENHRY and SYGVKD. The V and J ends lost 7 bases and 2 bases respectively, with 9 bases between them. CDR3 length: 13 amino acids.

The CDR3 reads CASSPSTGAVGETQYF. The CDR3 nucleotides are TGTGCCAGCAGCCCGTCGACAGGGGCCGTTGGAGAGACCCAGTACTTC. This sequence joins TRBV5-5 and TRBJ2-5; 8 bases are shared with TRBD1. Germline V CDR1 and CDR2: SGHKS, YYEKEE (reference sequence). V dropped 4 bases and J dropped 4; count of bases not matched to a gene: 12. The CDR3 is 16 amino acids.